This TCR beta chain came from a study of untreated major depressive disorder (dated by TCRdb to the late 2010s). Context from the whole study: This cross-sectional case-control study compared T cell phenotype and TCR repertoire between antidepressant-free major depressive disorder patients and individually matched non-depressed controls. Differences in Vbeta 5.1, Vbeta 11 and Vbeta 22 usage observed by flow cytometry in the whole cohort were followed up by sequencing. The investigation overall reported the following: In CD4+ T cells, sequencing confirmed that depressed patients used TRBV05-01 (Vbeta 5.1) more than controls did, with a one-tailed test giving p = 0.040. In the sequencing data, TRBV25-01 and TRBV02-01 usage matched the flow-cytometry pattern without reaching statistical significance. For the sequencing comparisons, planned one-tailed tests were run on just three Vbeta families that had been chosen in advance. In every sequenced subject, all of the top five TRBV05-01 clones were private clones. Because of strict matching and exclusion criteria, the study sample was comparatively small, which limits how generalizable the findings are.

The germline V gene yields SGHAT for CDR1 and FQNNGV for CDR2. There are 15 amino acids in the CDR3, from cysteine to phenylalanine inclusive. The read is trimmed to its CDR3 DNA, 45 bases read in frame from base 1. V is cut back by 5 bases and J by 3 bases, with 6 bases in the junction unmatched. Comment on this clone: What this receptor recognizes is not known. Base qualities are not recorded, but no much larger clone differs from it by a single base.

The Qiagen DNeasy Blood and Tissue Kit was used to extract total genomic DNA from the purified CD4+ T cells. Following immunoSEQ immunosequencing protocols, the TCRbeta CDR3 region, as defined by IMGT, was amplified and sequenced. On the authors' methods: Preprocessing of raw sequence data for PCR and sequencing error correction was performed by the immunoSEQ service. The sequence data were imported into the immunoSEQ Analyzer and were further analyzed using VDJtools v1.0.7. The paired Wilcoxon signed-rank test was used to test for differences between patients and controls. TCRdb re-hosts the immuneACCESS table, in-frame sequences only. Its copies lack some clones; in the studies checked, an unresolved V gene accounts for under half of them, and the cause for the rest is not known. That table supplies the V and J calls and clone size; D and trimming were determined from the DNA. The sample includes around 13,000 clones, with roughly 91% observed a single time. The top ten hold 0.7% to 0.85% of the sample.

For sex, age, current smoking status and body mass index, every depressed patient had a pairwise-matched non-depressed control. All participants were of European descent. A DSM-IV diagnosis of major depressive disorder and a Hamilton Rating Scale for Depression score of at least 18 were present in all patients. Before enrollment, patients had taken no psychiatric medication, antidepressants included, for at least 8 weeks. Depression severity among patients ranged from moderate to severe. Major medical conditions, Axis I/II comorbidities, regular medication or illicit drug use, and drinking over 100 g alcohol weekly were applied as exclusion criteria for all participants. About 30 ml of peripheral blood was collected from each participant into EDTA tubes. CD4+ T cells were purified from thawed PBMCs by magnetic negative selection with the BD IMag Human CD4 T Lymphocyte Enrichment Set. The CD4+ enrichment method typically yielded 90% to 95% purity as confirmed by flow cytometry. A subgroup of a handful of case-control pairs, chosen blind to chemokine receptor expression and flow-cytometric repertoire skewing results, underwent TCRbeta sequencing. All blood samples were drawn in the morning at 8:00 a.m., and PBMCs were separated by Ficoll-Hypaque gradient centrifugation. PBMCs were cryopreserved by gradual cooling to -80°C and stored in liquid nitrogen until assayed.

The specimen was CD4+ T cells from PBMCs. The clonotype was recovered from a man aged 25 to 40 with major depressive disorder. Rearrangement joined TRBV11-2 to TRBJ2-4; TRBD2 lines up with 8 middle nucleotides. The CDR3 protein is CASSPSSGGKNIQYF. The nucleotide sequence is TGTGCCAGCAGCCCAAGCAGCGGGGGCAAAAACATTCAGTACTTC.